These T cell receptor beta chains were read from a single sample in a study of T cell repertoires in cytomegalovirus infection. TCRdb re-analysed the reads in MiXCR, keeping a single row per CDR3 protein. Here the sample spans hundreds of thousands of distinct CDR3 sequences, 20% to 25% being singletons. Sequencing was carried out using CD8+ T cells from PBMCs. The receptors were sampled from a human donor in good health (CMV status not recorded). Some clones in this sample may be carry-over from other donors' samples. The CDR3 runs from the conserved cysteine through the conserved F or W. A D gene is named only where the DNA matches it firmly. Not all rows give a size; the values are once, few, many and, for expanded clones, a class.

D gene,J gene,clone size,V gene,CDR3 protein,CDR3 DNA
NA,TRBJ1-2,many,TRBV12-3/TRBV12-4,CASSFSGDPYGYTF,TGTGCCAGCAGTTTCTCAGGGGACCCCTATGGCTACACCTTC
NA,TRBJ2-1,NA,TRBV20-1,CSARDGGLAYNEQFF,TGCAGTGCTAGAGACGGCGGCCTGGCATACAATGAGCAGTTCTTC
TRBD2,TRBJ2-1,many,TRBV6-5,CASSLADPWNEQFF,TGTGCCAGCAGTCTAGCGGACCCTTGGAATGAGCAGTTCTTC
TRBD2,TRBJ2-1,few,TRBV12-5,CASGGLAGGPRYNEQFF,TGTGCTAGTGGGGGACTAGCGGGGGGTCCCCGCTACAATGAGCAGTTCTTC
NA,TRBJ1-5,many,TRBV7-8,CASSLVIGQPQHF,TGTGCCAGCAGCTTAGTTATCGGCCAGCCCCAGCATTTT
NA,TRBJ2-7,NA,TRBV2,CASSDEAYEQYF,TGTGCCAGCAGTGACGAGGCCTACGAGCAGTACTTC
NA,TRBJ2-2,many,TRBV11-2,CASSRRGNTGELFF,TGTGCCAGCAGCCGGAGGGGAAACACCGGGGAGCTGTTTTTT
NA,TRBJ2-1,NA,TRBV29-1,CSVGGGAEQFF,TGCAGCGTTGGAGGGGGGGCGGAGCAGTTCTTC
TRBD2,TRBJ2-1,NA,TRBV12-3/TRBV12-4,CASSLGGGAVYEQFF,TGTGCCAGCAGTTTAGGCGGGGGGGCGGTATATGAGCAGTTCTTC
NA,TRBJ1-3,few,TRBV12-3/TRBV12-4,CASSLWGDGNTIYF,TGTGCCAGCAGTTTATGGGGAGATGGAAACACCATATATTTT
TRBD2,TRBJ2-3,few,TRBV20-1,CSAPTMPGLAGDTDTQYF,TGCAGTGCTCCTACTATGCCGGGACTAGCGGGGGACACAGATACGCAGTATTTT
NA,TRBJ2-1,NA,TRBV29-1,CSVDLQGAYNEQFF,TGCAGCGTTGATTTACAGGGTGCCTACAATGAGCAGTTCTTC
NA,TRBJ2-3,many,TRBV7-8,CASSPMVNTDTQYF,TGTGCCAGCAGCCCGATGGTTAACACAGATACGCAGTATTTT
NA,TRBJ1-1,many,TRBV6-2/TRBV6-3,CASSKSDLEAFF,TGTGCCAGCAGTAAGAGTGACCTTGAAGCTTTCTTT
NA,TRBJ1-1,NA,TRBV7-9,CASSLVIVVSTEAFF,TGTGCCAGCAGCTTAGTGATTGTGGTGTCGACTGAAGCTTTCTTT
NA,TRBJ2-7,few,TRBV29-1,CSVMGGAGEQYF,TGCAGCGTGATGGGGGGCGCGGGGGAGCAGTACTTC
NA,TRBJ1-3,NA,TRBV5-1,CASSLAPTATGNTIYF,TGCGCCAGCAGCTTGGCCCCGACAGCGACTGGAAACACCATATATTTT
NA,TRBJ1-6,few,TRBV20-1,CSARLSRGWNSPLHF,TGCAGTGCTAGACTGTCCCGGGGCTGGAATTCACCCCTCCACTTT
NA,TRBJ2-5,NA,TRBV19,CASGHLHDQETQYF,TGTGCCAGTGGACACCTACACGACCAAGAGACCCAGTACTTC
TRBD1,TRBJ1-1,few,TRBV28,CASSLGQGIAEAFF,TGTGCCAGCAGCCTCGGACAGGGGATCGCTGAAGCTTTCTTT
NA,TRBJ1-6,many,TRBV7-2,CASSLDLAGDLHF,TGTGCCAGCAGCTTAGATCTCGCGGGGGATCTCCACTTT
NA,TRBJ2-7,few,TRBV4-1,CASSQGTPGEQYF,TGCGCCAGCAGCCAGGGGACCCCAGGGGAGCAGTACTTC
TRBD1,TRBJ1-1,NA,TRBV19,CASRYRGLTEAFF,TGTGCCAGTAGATACAGGGGCCTGACTGAAGCTTTCTTT
NA,TRBJ2-5,few,TRBV11-2,CASSLGGIQGKETQYF,TGTGCCAGCAGCTTAGGCGGAATTCAGGGGAAAGAGACCCAGTACTTC
NA,TRBJ2-1,few,TRBV28,CASSFAQGYEQFF,TGTGCCAGCAGTTTCGCGCAGGGATATGAGCAGTTCTTC
NA,TRBJ1-4,few,TRBV10-3,CAIRSEQNEKLFF,TGTGCCATCAGATCCGAGCAGAATGAAAAACTGTTTTTT
NA,TRBJ1-1,few,TRBV7-9,CASSSSGMGTEAFF,TGTGCCAGCAGCTCCTCGGGTATGGGCACTGAAGCTTTCTTT
NA,TRBJ1-2,NA,TRBV19,CASSTGGHRLYGYTF,TGTGCCAGTAGTACGGGGGGGCACAGGCTCTATGGCTACACCTTC
TRBD1,TRBJ2-2,NA,TRBV4-1,CASSLWTGGNTGELFF,TGCGCCAGCAGCCTTTGGACAGGGGGCAACACCGGGGAGCTGTTTTTT
TRBD1,TRBJ1-6,NA,TRBV7-2,CASSLRLGTGSLSSYNSPLHF,TGTGCCAGCAGCTTAAGGTTGGGGACAGGGTCCCTAAGCTCCTATAATTCACCCCTCCACTTT
NA,TRBJ1-5,few,TRBV7-2,CASSVEGRVTQPQHF,TGTGCCAGCAGCGTGGAGGGGCGGGTTACTCAGCCCCAGCATTTT
NA,TRBJ2-1,once,TRBV28,CASDTGQFVQSNEQFF,TGTGCCAGTGACACGGGACAATTTGTCCAATCCAATGAGCAGTTCTTC
NA,TRBJ2-2,NA,TRBV7-9,CASSLAWYRDTGELFF,TGTGCCAGCAGCCTAGCTTGGTACAGGGACACCGGGGAGCTGTTTTTT
NA,TRBJ2-5,NA,TRBV12-3/TRBV12-4,CASSTHPTGTQYF,TGTGCCAGCAGTACCCACCCGACGGGGACCCAGTACTTC
NA,TRBJ2-1,NA,TRBV20-1,CSASLLAVWREEFF,TGCAGTGCTAGCCTCCTCGCGGTTTGGAGGGAGGAGTTCTTC
NA,TRBJ2-7,once,TRBV7-9,CASSFGRESEQYF,TGTGCCAGCAGCTTTGGCAGGGAGAGCGAGCAGTACTTC
TRBD1,TRBJ2-2,many,TRBV7-6,CASSLRTGRTINTGELFF,TGTGCCAGCAGCTTAAGGACAGGGAGGACAATAAACACCGGGGAGCTGTTTTTT
NA,TRBJ2-7,many,TRBV7-2,CASSLSRGLDYEQYF,TGTGCCAGCAGCTTATCCAGGGGCCTCGACTACGAGCAGTACTTC
TRBD1,TRBJ1-2,NA,TRBV28,CASSLGDRGHLGLGYTF,TGTGCCAGCAGTTTAGGGGACAGGGGGCATCTGGGTCTGGGCTACACCTTC
TRBD2,TRBJ2-1,few,TRBV27,CASLPAPSGSNEQFF,TGTGCCAGCCTTCCCGCCCCTAGCGGGAGCAATGAGCAGTTCTTC
TRBD1,TRBJ2-5,NA,TRBV12-3/TRBV12-4,CASSPQGTGETQYF,TGTGCCAGCAGCCCCCAGGGGACAGGGGAGACCCAGTACTTC
NA,TRBJ2-7,few,TRBV28,CASSFSGLMMAEQYF,TGTGCCAGCAGTTTCTCGGGACTGATGATGGCCGAGCAGTACTTC